This record concerns one T cell receptor beta chain sequence. Its target is not known. This record belongs to a study of immune evolution from preneoplasia to lung adenocarcinoma. H&E slides confirmed each diagnosis, reviewed by two pathologists independently. Nucleic acids came from premalignant or tumor cells enriched by macro-dissection. The assay was immunoSEQ multiplex PCR, and TCRdb's table has in-frame clones only and misses some. This table holds some 9,400 clones, 81% found once. Whole-study findings and limits: From normal lung to invasive adenocarcinoma, top clone frequencies appeared to decrease.

The sequenced sample consisted of FFPE lung adenocarcinoma in situ tissue. The origin of this receptor is a person aged 70 to 85 with lung adenocarcinoma.

CDR3 region: CASSERGKGYEQYF. As DNA, the CDR3 is TGCGCCAGCAGTGAGCGGGGGAAGGGCTACGAGCAGTACTTC. The J gene is TRBJ2-7, the V gene TRBV10-2; the D gene is possibly TRBD2 (6 bases). Trimming took 2 bases from V and 3 from J, leaving 11 bases between them. This CDR3 is built from 14 residues. Germline lookup yields CDR1 WSHSY and CDR2 SAAADI.